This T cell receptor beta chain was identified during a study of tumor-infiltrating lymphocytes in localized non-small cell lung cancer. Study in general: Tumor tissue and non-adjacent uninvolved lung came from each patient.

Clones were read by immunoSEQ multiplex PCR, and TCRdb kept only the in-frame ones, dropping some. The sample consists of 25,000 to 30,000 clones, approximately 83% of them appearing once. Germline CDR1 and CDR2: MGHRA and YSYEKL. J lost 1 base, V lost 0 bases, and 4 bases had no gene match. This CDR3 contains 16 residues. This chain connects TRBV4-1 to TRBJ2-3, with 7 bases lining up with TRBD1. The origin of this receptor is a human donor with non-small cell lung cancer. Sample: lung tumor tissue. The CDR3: CASSQEAGTGTDTQYF. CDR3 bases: TGCGCCAGCAGCCAAGAGGCCGGGACAGGCACAGATACGCAGTATTTT.